The entry below describes one T cell receptor beta chain. The data derive from a study of blood T cell repertoires in COVID-19. Profiled with immunoSEQ multiplex PCR; TCRdb holds only in-frame clones, not every one. The table includes about 180,000 clones, around three quarters detected once. Per germline, CDR1 SNHLY and CDR2 FYNNEI. The length of the CDR3 is 15 residues. Losses at the gene ends were 4 bases for V and 4 bases for J; bases not matched to a gene: 3. The clonotype originates from a man aged 65-85 years with active or convalescent COVID-19. Sequenced: peripheral blood. This rearrangement joins TRBV2 to TRBJ2-5; 13 positions agree with TRBD2. The CDR3, as DNA: TGTGCCAGCAGTGCAGGACTAGCGGGAGTAGAGACCCAGTACTTC. Protein: CASSAGLAGVETQYF.